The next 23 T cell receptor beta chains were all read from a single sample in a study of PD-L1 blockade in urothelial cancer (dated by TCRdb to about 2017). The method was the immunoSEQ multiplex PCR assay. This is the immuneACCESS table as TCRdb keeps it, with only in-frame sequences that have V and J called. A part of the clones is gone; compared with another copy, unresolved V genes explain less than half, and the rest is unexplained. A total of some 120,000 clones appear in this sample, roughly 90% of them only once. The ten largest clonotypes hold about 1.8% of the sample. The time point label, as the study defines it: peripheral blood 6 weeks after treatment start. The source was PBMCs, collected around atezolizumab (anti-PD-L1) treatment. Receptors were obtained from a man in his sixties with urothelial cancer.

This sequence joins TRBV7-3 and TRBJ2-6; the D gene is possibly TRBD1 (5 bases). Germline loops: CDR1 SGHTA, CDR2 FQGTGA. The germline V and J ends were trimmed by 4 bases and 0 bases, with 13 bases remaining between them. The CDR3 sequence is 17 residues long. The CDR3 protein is CASSSQGLASGANVLTF. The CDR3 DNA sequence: TGTGCCAGCAGCTCGCAGGGTTTGGCCTCTGGGGCCAACGTCCTGACTTTC. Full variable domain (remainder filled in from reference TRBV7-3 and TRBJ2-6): GAGVSQTPSNKVTEKGKYVELRCDPISGHTALYWYRQSLGQGPEFLIYFQGTGAADDSGLPNDRFFAVRPEGSVSTLKIQRTERGDSAVYLCASSSQGLASGANVLTFGAGSRLTVL.

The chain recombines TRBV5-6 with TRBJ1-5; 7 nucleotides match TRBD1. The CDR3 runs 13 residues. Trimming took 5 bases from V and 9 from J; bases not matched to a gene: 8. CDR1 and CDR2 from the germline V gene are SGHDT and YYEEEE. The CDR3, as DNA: TGTGCCAGCAGGACCGGGACAGAAGGGCCCCAGCATTTT. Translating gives CASRTGTEGPQHF. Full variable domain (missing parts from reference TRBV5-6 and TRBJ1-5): DAGVTQSPTHLIKTRGQQVTLRCSPKSGHDTVSWYQQALGQGPQFIFQYYEEEERQRGNFPDRFSGHQFPNYSSELNVNALLLGDSALYLCASRTGTEGPQHFGDGTRLSIL.

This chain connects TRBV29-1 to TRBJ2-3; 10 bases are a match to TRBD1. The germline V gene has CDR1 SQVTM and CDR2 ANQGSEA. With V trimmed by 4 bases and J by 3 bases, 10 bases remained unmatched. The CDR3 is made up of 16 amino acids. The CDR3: CSVGGTGVGGTDTQYF. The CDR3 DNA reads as TGCAGCGTTGGGGGGACAGGGGTCGGAGGAACAGATACGCAGTATTTT.

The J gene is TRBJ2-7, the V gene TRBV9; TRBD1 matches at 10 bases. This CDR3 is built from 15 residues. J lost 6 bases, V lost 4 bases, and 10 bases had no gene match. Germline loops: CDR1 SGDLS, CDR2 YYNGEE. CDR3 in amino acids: CASSPEGTGVAEQYF. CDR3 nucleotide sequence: TGTGCCAGCAGCCCAGAGGGGACAGGGGTGGCCGAGCAGTACTTC.

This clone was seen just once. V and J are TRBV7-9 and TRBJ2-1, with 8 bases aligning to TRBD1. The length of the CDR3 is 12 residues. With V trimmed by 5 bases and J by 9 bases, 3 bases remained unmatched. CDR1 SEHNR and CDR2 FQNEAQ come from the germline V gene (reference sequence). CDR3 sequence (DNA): TGTGCCAGCAGCCAGGGGGCGCTTGAGCAGTTCTTC. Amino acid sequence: CASSQGALEQFF.

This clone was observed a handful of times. CDR3 region: CASSLELTSGPGELFF. The CDR3 DNA follows: TGTGCCAGCAGCTTGGAACTTACTAGCGGCCCCGGGGAGCTGTTTTTT. This chain links TRBV11-3 with TRBJ2-2, with 8 bases identical to TRBD2. The V and J ends lost 3 bases and 6 bases, in that order; junction bases with no gene match: 9. The CDR3 is 16 amino acids. Germline CDR1 reads SGHNT; CDR2 reads YENEEA.

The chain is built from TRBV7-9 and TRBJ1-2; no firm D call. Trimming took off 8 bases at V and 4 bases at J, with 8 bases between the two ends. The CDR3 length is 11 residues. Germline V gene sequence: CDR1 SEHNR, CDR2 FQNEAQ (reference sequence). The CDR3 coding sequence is TGTGCCAGCGGGCCCCTCTATGGCTACACCTTC. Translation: CASGPLYGYTF.

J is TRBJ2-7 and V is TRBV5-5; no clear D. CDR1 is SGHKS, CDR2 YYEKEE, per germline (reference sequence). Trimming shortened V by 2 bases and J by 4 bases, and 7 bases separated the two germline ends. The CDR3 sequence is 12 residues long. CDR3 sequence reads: CASSFIGYEQYF. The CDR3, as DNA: TGTGCCAGCAGCTTCATCGGGTACGAGCAGTACTTC.

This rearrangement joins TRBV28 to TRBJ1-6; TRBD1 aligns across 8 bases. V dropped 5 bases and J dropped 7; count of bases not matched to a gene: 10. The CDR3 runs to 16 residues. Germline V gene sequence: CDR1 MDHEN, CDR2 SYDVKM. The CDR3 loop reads CASSPWQGAGNSPLHF. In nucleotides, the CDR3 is TGTGCCAGCAGTCCCTGGCAGGGGGCAGGGAATTCACCCCTCCACTTT.

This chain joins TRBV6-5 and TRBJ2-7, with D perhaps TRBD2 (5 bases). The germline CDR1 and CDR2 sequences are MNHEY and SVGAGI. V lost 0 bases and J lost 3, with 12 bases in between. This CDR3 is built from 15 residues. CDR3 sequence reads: CASSYSRGPVYEQYF. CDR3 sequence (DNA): TGTGCCAGCAGTTACTCGAGAGGGCCCGTCTACGAGCAGTACTTC.

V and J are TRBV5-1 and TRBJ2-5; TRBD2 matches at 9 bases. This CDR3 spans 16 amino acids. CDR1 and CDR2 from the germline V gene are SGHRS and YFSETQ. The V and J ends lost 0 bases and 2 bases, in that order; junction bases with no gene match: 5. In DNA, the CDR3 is TGCGCCAGCAGCTTGGGAACTAGCGGGCTGCAAGAGACCCAGTACTTC. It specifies CASSLGTSGLQETQYF.

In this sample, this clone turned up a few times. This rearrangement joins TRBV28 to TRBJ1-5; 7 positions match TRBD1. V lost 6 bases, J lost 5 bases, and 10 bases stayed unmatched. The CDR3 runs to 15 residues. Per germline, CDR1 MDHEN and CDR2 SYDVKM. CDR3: CASRPPGQIDQPQHF. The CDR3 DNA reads TGTGCCAGCAGGCCACCGGGACAGATCGATCAGCCCCAGCATTTT.

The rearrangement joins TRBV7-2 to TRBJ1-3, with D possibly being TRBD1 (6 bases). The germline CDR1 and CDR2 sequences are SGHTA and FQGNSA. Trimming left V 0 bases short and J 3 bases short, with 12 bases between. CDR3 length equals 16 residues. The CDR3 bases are TGTGCCAGCAGCTTAGCCCGGGGGGCGAATGGAAACACCATATATTTT. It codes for CASSLARGANGNTIYF.

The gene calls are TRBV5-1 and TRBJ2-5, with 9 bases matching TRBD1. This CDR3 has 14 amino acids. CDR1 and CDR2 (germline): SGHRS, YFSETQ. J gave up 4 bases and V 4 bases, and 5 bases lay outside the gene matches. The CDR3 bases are TGCGCCAGCAGCATCCAACAGGGGGCAGAGACCCAGTACTTC. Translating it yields CASSIQQGAETQYF.

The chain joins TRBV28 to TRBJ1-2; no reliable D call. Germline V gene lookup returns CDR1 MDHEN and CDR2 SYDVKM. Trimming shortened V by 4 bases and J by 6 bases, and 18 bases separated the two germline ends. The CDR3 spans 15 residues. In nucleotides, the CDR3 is TGTGCCAGCAGTTCCGGCGGCACCGGAGGAGATGGCTACACCTTC. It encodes CASSSGGTGGDGYTF.

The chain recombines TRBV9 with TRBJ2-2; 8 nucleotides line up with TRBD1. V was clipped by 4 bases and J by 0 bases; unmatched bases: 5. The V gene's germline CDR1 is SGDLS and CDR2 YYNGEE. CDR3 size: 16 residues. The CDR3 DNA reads TGTGCCAGCAGCTACGGACAGGGTGCGAACACCGGGGAGCTGTTTTTT. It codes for CASSYGQGANTGELFF.

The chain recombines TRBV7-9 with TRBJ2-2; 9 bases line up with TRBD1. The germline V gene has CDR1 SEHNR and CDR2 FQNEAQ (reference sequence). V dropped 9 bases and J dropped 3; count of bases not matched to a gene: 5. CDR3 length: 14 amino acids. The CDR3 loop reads CASLDRGYTGELFF. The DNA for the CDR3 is TGTGCCAGTTTGGACAGGGGCTACACCGGGGAGCTGTTTTTT.

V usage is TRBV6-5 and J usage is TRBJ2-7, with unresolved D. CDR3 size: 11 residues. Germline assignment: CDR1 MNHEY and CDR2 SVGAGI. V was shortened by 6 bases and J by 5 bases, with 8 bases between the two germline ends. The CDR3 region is CASSPRNEQYF. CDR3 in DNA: TGTGCCAGCAGCCCTAGAAACGAGCAGTACTTC.

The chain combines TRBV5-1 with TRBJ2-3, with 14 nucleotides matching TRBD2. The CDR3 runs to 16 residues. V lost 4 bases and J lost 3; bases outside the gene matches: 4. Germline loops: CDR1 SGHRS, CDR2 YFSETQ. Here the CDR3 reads CASSQGLAGATDTQYF. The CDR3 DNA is TGCGCCAGCAGCCAGGGACTAGCGGGGGCGACAGATACGCAGTATTTT.

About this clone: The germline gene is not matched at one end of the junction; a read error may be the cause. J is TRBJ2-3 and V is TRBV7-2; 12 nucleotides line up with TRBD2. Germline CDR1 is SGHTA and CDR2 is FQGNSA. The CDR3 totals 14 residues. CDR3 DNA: TGTGCCAGCAGCCCGGGGACTAGCGGGTCCACAAGACATTTT. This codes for CASSPGTSGSTRHF.

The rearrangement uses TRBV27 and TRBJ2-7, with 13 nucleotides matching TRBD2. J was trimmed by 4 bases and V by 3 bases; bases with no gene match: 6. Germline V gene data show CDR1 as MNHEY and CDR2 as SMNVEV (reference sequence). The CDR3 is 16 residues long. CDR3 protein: CASSFSGTSGVYEQYF. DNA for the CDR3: TGTGCCAGCAGTTTCTCCGGGACTAGCGGGGTTTACGAGCAGTACTTC.

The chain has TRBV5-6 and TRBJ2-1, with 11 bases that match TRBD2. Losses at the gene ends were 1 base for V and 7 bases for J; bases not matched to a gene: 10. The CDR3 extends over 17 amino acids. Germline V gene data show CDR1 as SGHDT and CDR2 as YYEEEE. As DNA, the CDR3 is TGTGCCAGCAGCTTGTGGGCTAGCGGGGGGCGTTGGAATGAGCAGTTCTTC. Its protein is CASSLWASGGRWNEQFF.

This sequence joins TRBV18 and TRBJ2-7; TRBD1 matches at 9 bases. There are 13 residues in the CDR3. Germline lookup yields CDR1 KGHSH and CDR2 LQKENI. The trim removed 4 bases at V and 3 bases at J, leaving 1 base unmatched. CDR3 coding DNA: TGTGCCAGCTCACGGGACAGGGTCTACGAGCAGTACTTC. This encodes CASSRDRVYEQYF.